This T cell receptor beta chain was sequenced during a study of CD8 T cells in Susac syndrome. Reverse transcription of roughly 0.5 to 1 ug RNA was carried out with random hexamers. Using its own MiXCR run on the immunoSEQ multiplex PCR reads, TCRdb lists one record per CDR3 protein. The sample has around 190,000 distinct CDR3 sequences, around 94% seen once. There are 14 residues in the CDR3. CDR1 and CDR2 from the germline V gene are SGHAT and FQNNGV. The junction had 4 bases not matched to a gene; V was cut back by 5 bases and J by 1 base. This chain connects TRBV11-2 to TRBJ2-5; 7 bases align to TRBD1. The receptor's source is a human donor with Susac syndrome. Sequenced: CD4+ T cells from PBMCs. CDR3 nucleotides: TGTGCCAGCAGCCCGTGGACAGGCCAAGAGACCCAGTACTTC. Its translation: CASSPWTGQETQYF.